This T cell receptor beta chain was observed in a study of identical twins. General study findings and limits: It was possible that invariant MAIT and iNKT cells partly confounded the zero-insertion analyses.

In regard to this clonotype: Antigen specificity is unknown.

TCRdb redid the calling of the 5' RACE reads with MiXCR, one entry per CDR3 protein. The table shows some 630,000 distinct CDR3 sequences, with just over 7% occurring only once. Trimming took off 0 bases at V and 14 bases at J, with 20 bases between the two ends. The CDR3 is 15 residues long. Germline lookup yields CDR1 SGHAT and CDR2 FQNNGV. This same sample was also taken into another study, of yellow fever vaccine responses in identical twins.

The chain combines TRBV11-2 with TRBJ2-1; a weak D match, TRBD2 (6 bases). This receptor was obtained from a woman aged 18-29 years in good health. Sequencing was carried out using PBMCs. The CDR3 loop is CASSLEPGRRGEEFF. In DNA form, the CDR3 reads TGTGCCAGCAGCTTAGAGCCGGGACGGAGGGGCGAGGAGTTCTTC.